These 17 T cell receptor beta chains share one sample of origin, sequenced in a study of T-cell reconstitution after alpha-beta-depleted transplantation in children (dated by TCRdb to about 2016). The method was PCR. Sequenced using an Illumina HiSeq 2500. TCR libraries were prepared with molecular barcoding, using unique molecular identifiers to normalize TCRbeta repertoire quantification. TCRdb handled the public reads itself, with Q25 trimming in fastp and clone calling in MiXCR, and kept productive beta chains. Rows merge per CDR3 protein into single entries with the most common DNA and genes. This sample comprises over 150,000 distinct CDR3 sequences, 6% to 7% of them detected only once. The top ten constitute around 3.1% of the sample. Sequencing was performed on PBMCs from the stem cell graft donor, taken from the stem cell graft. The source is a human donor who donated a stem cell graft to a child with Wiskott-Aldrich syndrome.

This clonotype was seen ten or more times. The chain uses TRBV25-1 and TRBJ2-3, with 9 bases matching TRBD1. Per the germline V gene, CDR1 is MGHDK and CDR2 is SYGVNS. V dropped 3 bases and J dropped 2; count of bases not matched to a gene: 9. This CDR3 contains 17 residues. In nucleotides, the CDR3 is TGTGCCAGCAGTGAGGGAGGGACAGGGAAGTTCACAGATACGCAGTATTTT. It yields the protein CASSEGGTGKFTDTQYF.

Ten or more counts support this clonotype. For the CDR3, the DNA is TGTGCCAGTAGTATCGGTCTTGGGACAGGGGACGATACGCAGTATTTT. Translating it yields CASSIGLGTGDDTQYF. The J gene is TRBJ2-3, the V gene TRBV19; 10 bases are a match to TRBD1. The CDR3 totals 16 residues. The V gene's germline CDR1 is LNHDA and CDR2 SQIVND (reference sequence). The J segment lost 6 bases and the V segment lost 3 bases, leaving 9 bases of the junction unmatched.

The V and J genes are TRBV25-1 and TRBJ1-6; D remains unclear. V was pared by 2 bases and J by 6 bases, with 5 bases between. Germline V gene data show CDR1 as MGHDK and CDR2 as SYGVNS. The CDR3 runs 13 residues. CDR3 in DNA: TGTGCCAGCAGTGAACAGTCTAATTCACCCCTCCACTTT. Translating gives CASSEQSNSPLHF.

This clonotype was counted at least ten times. Here the CDR3 DNA reads TGTGCCAGCAGCTCAGGGGTTCAGCCCCAGCATTTT. It codes for CASSSGVQPQHF. The chain carries TRBV12-3 or TRBV12-4 and TRBJ1-5; possibly TRBD1 for D (6 bases). This CDR3 contains 12 residues. V lost 6 bases and J 6 bases, leaving 9 bases between the germline ends.

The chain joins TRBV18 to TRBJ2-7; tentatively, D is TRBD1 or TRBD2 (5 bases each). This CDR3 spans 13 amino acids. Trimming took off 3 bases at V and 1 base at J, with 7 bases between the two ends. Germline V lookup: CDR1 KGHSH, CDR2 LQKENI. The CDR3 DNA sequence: TGTGCCAGCTCACCGGGGGTTTCCTACGAGCAGTACTTC. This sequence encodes CASSPGVSYEQYF.

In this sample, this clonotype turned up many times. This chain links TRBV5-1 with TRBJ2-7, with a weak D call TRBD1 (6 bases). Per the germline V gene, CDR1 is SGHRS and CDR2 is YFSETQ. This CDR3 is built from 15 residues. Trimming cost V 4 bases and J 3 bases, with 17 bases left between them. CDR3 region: CASSLETGRFYEQYF. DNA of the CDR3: TGCGCCAGCAGCCTAGAGACAGGCCGATTCTACGAGCAGTACTTC.

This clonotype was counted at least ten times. CDR3 residues: CASSPGENYEQYF. In DNA, the CDR3 is TGTGCCAGCAGCCCTGGGGAGAACTACGAGCAGTACTTC. The gene calls are TRBV7-2 and TRBJ2-7; D possibly corresponds to TRBD2 (5 bases). Germline V gene sequence: CDR1 SGHTA, CDR2 FQGNSA. CDR3 size: 13 residues. With 5 bases removed from V and 3 bases from J, the gap between germline ends came to 11 bases. Combining the CDR3 with reference TRBV7-2 and TRBJ2-7 gives the whole variable domain GAGVSQSPSNKVTEKGKDVELRCDPISGHTALYWYRQSLGQGLEFLIYFQGNSAPDKSGLPSDRFSAERTGGSVSTLTIQRTQQEDSAVYLCASSPGENYEQYFGPGTRLTVT.

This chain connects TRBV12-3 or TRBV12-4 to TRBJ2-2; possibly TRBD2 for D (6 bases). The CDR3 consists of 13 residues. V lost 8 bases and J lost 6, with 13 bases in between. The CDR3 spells CASDWEDAGELFF. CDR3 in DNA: TGTGCCAGCGACTGGGAGGATGCCGGGGAGCTGTTTTTT.

The CDR3 loop is CASSEALGTDEKLFF. The CDR3 DNA reads as TGTGCCAGCAGTGAAGCGCTTGGGACCGATGAAAAACTGTTTTTT. The J gene is TRBJ1-4, the V gene TRBV6-1, with D possibly TRBD1 on 5 matching bases. Trimming pared 0 bases from V and 6 bases from J, leaving 11 bases between. Germline CDR1 reads MNHNS; CDR2 reads SASEGT. The CDR3 sequence is 15 residues long.

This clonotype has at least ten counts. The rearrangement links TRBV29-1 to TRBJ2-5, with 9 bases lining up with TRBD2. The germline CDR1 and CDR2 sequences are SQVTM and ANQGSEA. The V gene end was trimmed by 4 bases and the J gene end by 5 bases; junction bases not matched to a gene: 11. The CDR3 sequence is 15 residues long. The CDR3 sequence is CSVASASGVRETQYF. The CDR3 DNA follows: TGCAGCGTTGCGTCGGCTAGCGGGGTTCGGGAGACCCAGTACTTC.

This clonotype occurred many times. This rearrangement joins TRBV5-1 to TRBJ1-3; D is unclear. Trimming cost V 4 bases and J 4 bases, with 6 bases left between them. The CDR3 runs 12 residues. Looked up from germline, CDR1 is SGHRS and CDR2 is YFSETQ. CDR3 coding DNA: TGCGCCAGCAGCCTCCGGGGAAACACCATATATTTT. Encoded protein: CASSLRGNTIYF.

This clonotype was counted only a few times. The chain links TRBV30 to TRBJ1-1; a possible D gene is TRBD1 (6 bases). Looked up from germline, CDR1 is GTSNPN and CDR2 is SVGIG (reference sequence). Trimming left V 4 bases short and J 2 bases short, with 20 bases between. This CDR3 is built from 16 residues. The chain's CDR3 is CAWTGWGGHVNTEAFF. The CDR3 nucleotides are TGTGCCTGGACCGGCTGGGGGGGACATGTCAACACTGAAGCTTTCTTT.

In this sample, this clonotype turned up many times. The DNA of the CDR3 is TGCGCCAGCAGCTCGTCGGCTCTCACTGAAGCTTTCTTT. Its translation: CASSSSALTEAFF. V and J are TRBV5-1 and TRBJ1-1; no clear D gene. V was pared by 3 bases and J by 4 bases, with 10 bases between. Germline V CDR1 and CDR2: SGHRS, YFSETQ. CDR3 length: 13 residues. The entire variable domain, with the rest obtained from reference TRBV5-1 and TRBJ1-1, is as follows: KAGVTQTPRYLIKTRGQQVTLSCSPISGHRSVSWYQQTPGQGLQFLFEYFSETQRNKGNFPGRFSGRQFSNSRSEMNVSTLELGDSALYLCASSSSALTEAFFGQGTRLTVV.

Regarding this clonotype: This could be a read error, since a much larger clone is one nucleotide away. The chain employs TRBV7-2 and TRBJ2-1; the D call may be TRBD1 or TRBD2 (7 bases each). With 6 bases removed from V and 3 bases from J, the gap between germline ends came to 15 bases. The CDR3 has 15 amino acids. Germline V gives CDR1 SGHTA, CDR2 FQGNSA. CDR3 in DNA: TGTGCCAGCAGATCTACAGGGGAGGGCTACAATGAGCAGTTCTTC. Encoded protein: CASRSTGEGYNEQFF.

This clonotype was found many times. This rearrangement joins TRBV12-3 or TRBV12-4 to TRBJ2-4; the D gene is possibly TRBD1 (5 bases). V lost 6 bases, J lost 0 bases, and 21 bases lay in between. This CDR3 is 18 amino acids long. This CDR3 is CASSPEGVGLLAKNIQYF. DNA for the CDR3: TGTGCCAGCAGCCCCGAAGGGGTGGGGTTACTAGCCAAAAACATTCAGTACTTC.

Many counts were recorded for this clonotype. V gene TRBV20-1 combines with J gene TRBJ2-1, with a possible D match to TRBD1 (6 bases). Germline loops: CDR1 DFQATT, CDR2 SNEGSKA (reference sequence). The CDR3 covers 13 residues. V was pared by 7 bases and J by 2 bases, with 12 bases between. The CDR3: CSVTGSTYNEQFF. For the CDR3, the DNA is TGCAGTGTTACAGGGTCTACCTACAATGAGCAGTTCTTC.

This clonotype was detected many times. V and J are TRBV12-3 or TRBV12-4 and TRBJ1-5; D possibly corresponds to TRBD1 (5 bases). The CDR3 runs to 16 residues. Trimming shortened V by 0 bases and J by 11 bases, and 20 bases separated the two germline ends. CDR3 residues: CASSLAQVQGLQAQHF. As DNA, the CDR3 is TGTGCCAGCAGTTTAGCGCAAGTCCAGGGTCTACAAGCCCAGCATTTT.